This T cell receptor (beta chain) derives from a study of CD8+ T cells in alopecia areata (dated by TCRdb to 2017 to 2018). About the full investigation: Treated patients were enrolled in an open-label pilot trial of oral tofacitinib at 5 to 10 mg twice daily for moderate-to-severe alopecia areata. Tofacitinib was given for 6 to 18 months, followed by 6 months of follow-up off drug to assess delayed response and recurrence. In treated patients, disease severity was measured using the SALT score, which gives the percentage of scalp surface area affected. High-throughput TCRbeta sequencing was used to examine T cell clonal expansion in alopecia areata in both the C3H/HeJ mouse model and human patients. In humans, TCRbeta sequencing was performed on scalp tissue and on sorted CD4+ and CD8+ peripheral blood T cells from healthy controls and from patients with patchy or totalis/universalis alopecia areata. Biopsies were taken from tofacitinib-treated patients at baseline and at 4 and 24 weeks of treatment, and a later scalp biopsy was taken in several of the tofacitinib-treated patients. Scalp clonality was compared among normal scalp (n=4), patchy alopecia areata scalp (n=8), and alopecia totalis/universalis scalp (n=8). The RNA source kit depended on sample type: the PAXgene miRNA kit for fixed scalp, the miRNeasy kit for PBMCs, and the RNeasy kit for mouse skin. TCRbeta CDR3 regions were amplified by immunoSEQ multiplex PCR with 35 Vbeta forward and 13 Jbeta reverse primers.

The sample's time point label is to be understood as: 20 to 30 weeks on oral tofacitinib. The treatment or condition label of this sample denotes: oral pan-JAK inhibitor, 5-10 mg twice daily. Lesional scalp punch biopsies and peripheral blood were collected from alopecia areata patients. After PBMCs were isolated by density centrifugation and stained for CD3, CD4 and CD8, a FACSAria was used to sort CD4+ and CD8+ T cells. The library came from the immunoSEQ multiplex PCR assay. RNA was extracted from all samples and reverse transcribed into cDNA, which served as template for TCR sequencing. First-strand cDNA was synthesized using SuperScript III with a 2:1 mix of oligo-dT and random hexamers. A synthetic immune receptor repertoire was used to assess amplification bias, and residual bias was removed computationally. The source study handled its data this way. Raw reads were preprocessed to remove errors, and CDR3 was defined according to IMGT conventions as the region from the conserved cysteine to phenylalanine. Clonality was computed as 1 minus the Shannon entropy, with the entropy normalized by log2 of the number of productive unique TCRs. Whether scalp clones were CD4 or CD8 was inferred by matching scalp TCRbeta sequences against CD4 and CD8 repertoires sorted from blood. Held by TCRdb, this immuneACCESS table contains in-frame sequences only and omits some clones. Under half of the omission traces to an unresolved V gene where checked; the cause of the rest is unknown. V and J calls and clone size come straight from that table; D and trimming were deduced from the DNA. Across this sample there are some 44,000 clones, with around nine tenths seen only once. 15% to 20% of the sample rests with the top ten.

The germline V gene (reference sequence) sets CDR1 to LNHDA and CDR2 to SQIVND. V gives up 3 bases and J gives up 1 base, and the segment between their germline ends measures 13 bases. The CDR3 sequence holds 15 residues, the cysteine and phenylalanine included. The DNA shown is the 45-base CDR3, in frame from base 1. Beyond this particular receptor, the publication reports: Shared TCR sequences between patients were less evident than in mice, which may be partly attributable to HLA diversity in the patient population. Unlike mouse skin, which is dominated by gammadelta T cells, normal human skin has resident alphabeta T cells that are also sequenced, and this complicates analysis of the scalp TCR repertoire. Lesional scalp, especially in alopecia totalis/universalis, showed higher clonality and more expanded CD8+ clones than normal scalp, suggesting antigenic drive. The treated cohort was small, with a single nonresponder, so links between baseline CD8+ expansion and response need larger studies. During tofacitinib treatment, many expanded lesional clones stuck around in both scalp and blood, and this persistence may partly explain why relapse happens after treatment is stopped. Tofacitinib significantly decreased scalp clonality and the number of expanded CD8+ clones among the top 100 scalp clones.

Of note for this clone: There is no known antigen for this receptor. Base qualities are not recorded, but no much larger clone differs from it by a single base.

The clonotype was recovered from a human donor with alopecia areata. Recombination linked TRBV19 to TRBJ2-7, with the D gene tentatively TRBD1 or TRBD2, based on 6 matching bases in each. Sequenced here: CD8+ T cells sorted from blood, sampled at week 24, from a patient treated with tofacitinib. The DNA sequence is as follows: TGTGCCAGTAGTATCGCCGGGGGCCTTTCCTACGAGCAGTACTTC. Its product reads: CASSIAGGLSYEQYF.